This T cell receptor beta chain is drawn from a study of blood T cells in healthy people across ages. About this clonotype itself: Its specificity is not known.

Each of the donors had roughly 9.1 milliliters of peripheral blood drawn into EDTA-treated Vacutainer tubes. Combining a sample-barcoded 5' primer with a J-beta primer mix, a second PCR ran for roughly 7 to 11 cycles. Each CDR3 protein gets one entry after TCRdb re-called the 5' RACE reads with MiXCR. Altogether about 1.8 million distinct CDR3 sequences are present, 49% being singletons, with the ten largest covering approximately 2.1%. The CDR3 runs 15 residues. The V gene's germline CDR1 is SGHDT and CDR2 YYEEEE. V was cut by 6 bases and J by 3 bases, with 18 bases left in between. General study results and limits: Correlation between TCR beta diversity and naive T cell percentage was strong.

The TCR sequence derives from a woman aged 40-49 years in good health. Sequencing input: blood. The chain links TRBV5-6 to TRBJ2-5; maybe TRBD1 (5 bases). The CDR3 sequence is CASTDLKGLEETQYF. The CDR3 nucleotides are TGTGCCAGCACCGACCTTAAGGGGCTGGAAGAGACCCAGTACTTC.